The clone carrying this T cell receptor beta chain has ten or more counts. This record comes from a study of CD8+CD57+ T cells in acquired aplastic anemia. Genomic DNA was employed as the template in profiling TCR beta VDJ and CDR3. In TCRdb, the reads were re-called with MiXCR into one record per CDR3 protein. This table holds over 200,000 distinct CDR3 sequences, around 60% found once. The CDR3 is made up of 14 amino acids. Germline values: CDR1 PRHDT, CDR2 FYEKMQ (reference sequence). Between the trimmed V and J ends, which lost 3 bases and 2 bases, there was a span of 8 bases. This rearrangement joins TRBV13 to TRBJ1-3, with D possibly matching TRBD1 (5 bases). Sequences were obtained from sorted CD4+, CD8+, or CD8+CD57+ T cells (not recorded which) from PBMCs. The origin of this receptor is a human donor in good health. CDR3 sequence reads: CASSLLGAGNTIYF. The CDR3 DNA is TGTGCCAGCAGCTTGTTAGGGGCTGGAAACACCATATATTTT.